This T cell receptor (beta chain) came from a study of blood T cell repertoires in COVID-19. On the study more broadly: From the United States, Italy and Spain came samples of acute and convalescent COVID-19. T cells, B-cell-depleted T cells, or PBMCs provided the cDNA or gDNA that served as material.

Germline trimming cut 1 base from V and 9 bases from J; bases unmatched to any gene: 8. The CDR3 extends over 14 amino acids. CDR1 is SGHRS and CDR2 is YFSETQ in the germline V gene. Original processing notes: Reference gene primers were amplified, and this amplification served to estimate nucleated cell counts. Using immunoSEQ multiplex PCR, the repertoire was profiled, and TCRdb retains in-frame clones only, with some absent. V and J calls and clone size come straight from that table; D and trimming were deduced from the DNA. The table shows about 190,000 clones, with approximately 81% occurring only once.

The rearrangement links TRBV5-1 to TRBJ1-1; 8 positions agree with TRBD1. The clonotype originates from a human donor in a cohort sampled during active COVID-19. Material for sequencing was peripheral blood. CDR3 bases: TGCGCCAGCAGCTTGATCCTCCAGGGGGCGAAAGCTTTCTTT. Translation gives CASSLILQGAKAFF.